This TCR beta chain was sequenced for a study of blood T cell repertoires in COVID-19. Across the whole study: From T cells, B-cell-depleted T cells, or PBMCs came the material, which was cDNA or gDNA.

V lost 2 bases to trimming and J lost 4 bases; unmatched junction nucleotides: 5. The CDR3 sequence is 15 residues long. Germline V gene lookup returns CDR1 SGHRS and CDR2 YFSETQ. Participants' own reports of clinical history determined their cohort assignment. Produced via immunoSEQ multiplex PCR; TCRdb's table is partial and in-frame only. The table includes about 320,000 clones, 89% detected once. The sequenced sample was PBMCs or T cells enriched from blood (not recorded which). This sequence originates from a man between 60 and 70 years old who had recovered from COVID-19. This chain joins TRBV5-1 and TRBJ1-4; 7 bases fit TRBD1. This chain's CDR3 is CASSLGTVFNEKLFF. The CDR3 coding sequence is TGCGCCAGCAGCTTAGGGACAGTTTTTAATGAAAAACTGTTTTTT.